These T cell receptor beta chains were read from a single sample in a study of cytomegalovirus exposure and HLA in healthy donors. Clones were sequenced by immunoSEQ multiplex PCR, and TCRdb holds only the in-frame ones, with some missing. The table has about 60,000 clones, about 73% seen once. The specimen sequenced was PBMCs. The source of these receptors is a woman aged 60-70 years in good health and CMV-seropositive. CDR3s leave out the opening cysteine and the closing phenylalanine or tryptophan.

>TRBV9
ASSVAPGYGYT
>TRBV19
ASSIQGYEQY
>TRBV7-8
ASSSNIGAQH
>TRBV5-8
ASSVHRDSLNTEAF
>TRBV7-6
ASSLVTVQETQY
>TRBV5-6
ASSLTGEHYGYT
>TRBV5-8
ASSSYNEQF
>TRBV7-2
ASSLRGLAVADTQY
>TRBV10-1
ASSAQGGGNGDEQY
>TRBV5-1
ASYDLVGVETEAF
>TRBV5-3
ARSWTGEDYGYT
>TRBV9
ASSPYRGAYNEQF
>TRBV12-5
ASGSTYEQY
>TRBV5-6
ASSQVEGTDTQY